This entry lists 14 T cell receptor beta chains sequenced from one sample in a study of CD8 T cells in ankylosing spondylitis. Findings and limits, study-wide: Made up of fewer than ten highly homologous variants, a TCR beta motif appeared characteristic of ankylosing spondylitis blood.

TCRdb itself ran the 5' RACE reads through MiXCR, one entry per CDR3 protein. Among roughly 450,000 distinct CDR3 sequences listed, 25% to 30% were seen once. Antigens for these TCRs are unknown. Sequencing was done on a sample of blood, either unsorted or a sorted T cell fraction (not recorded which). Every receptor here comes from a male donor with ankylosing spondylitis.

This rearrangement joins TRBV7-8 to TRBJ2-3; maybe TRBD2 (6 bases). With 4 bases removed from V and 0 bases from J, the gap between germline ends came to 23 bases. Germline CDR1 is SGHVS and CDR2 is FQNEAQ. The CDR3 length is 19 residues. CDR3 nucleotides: TGTGCCAGCAGCTCCTCCCGATATACGACTAGTGGAAGCACAGATACGCAGTATTTT. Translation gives CASSSSRYTTSGSTDTQYF.

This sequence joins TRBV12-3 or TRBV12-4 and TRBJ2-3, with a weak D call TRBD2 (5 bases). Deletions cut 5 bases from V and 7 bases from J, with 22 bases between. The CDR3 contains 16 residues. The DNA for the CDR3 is TGTGCCAGCAGTACCCCATCGGAGCGGCAAAGTCATACGCAGTATTTT. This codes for CASSTPSERQSHTQYF.

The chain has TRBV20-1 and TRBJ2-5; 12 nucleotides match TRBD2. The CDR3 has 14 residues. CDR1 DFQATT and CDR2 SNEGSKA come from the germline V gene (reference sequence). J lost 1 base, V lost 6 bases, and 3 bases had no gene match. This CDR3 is CSARLAGAQETQYF. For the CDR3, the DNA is TGCAGTGCAAGACTAGCGGGAGCCCAAGAGACCCAGTACTTC.

The CDR3, as DNA: TGTGCCAGCAGCCAGCCCGGGACAGGAAGGAACTATGGCTACACCTTC. Protein: CASSQPGTGRNYGYTF. The V gene is TRBV4-2, the J gene TRBJ1-2, with TRBD1 matching 8 bases. The J segment lost 2 bases and the V segment lost 3 bases, leaving 8 bases of the junction unmatched. The CDR3 covers 16 residues. Looked up from germline, CDR1 is LGHNA and CDR2 is YNFKEQ.

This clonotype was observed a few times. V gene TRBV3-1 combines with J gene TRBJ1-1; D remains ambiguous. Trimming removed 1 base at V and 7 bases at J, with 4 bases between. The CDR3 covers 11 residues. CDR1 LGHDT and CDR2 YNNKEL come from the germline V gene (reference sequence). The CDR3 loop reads CASSQGGEAFF. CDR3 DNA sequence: TGTGCCAGCAGCCAAGGCGGTGAAGCTTTCTTT.

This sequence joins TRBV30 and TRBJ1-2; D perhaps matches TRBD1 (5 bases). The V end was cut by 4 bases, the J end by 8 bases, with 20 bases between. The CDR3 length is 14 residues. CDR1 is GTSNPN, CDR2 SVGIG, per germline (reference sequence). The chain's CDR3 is CAWMVPWGSKGYTF. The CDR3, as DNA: TGTGCCTGGATGGTACCGTGGGGCTCAAAGGGCTACACCTTC.

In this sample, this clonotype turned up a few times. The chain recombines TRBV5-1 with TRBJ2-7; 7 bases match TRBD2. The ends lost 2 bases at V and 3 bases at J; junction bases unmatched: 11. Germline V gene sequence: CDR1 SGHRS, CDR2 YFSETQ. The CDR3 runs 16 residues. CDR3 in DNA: TGCGCCAGCAGCTTTACTGTTTGGGAGGGCCGCTACGAGCAGTACGTC. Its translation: CASSFTVWEGRYEQYV.

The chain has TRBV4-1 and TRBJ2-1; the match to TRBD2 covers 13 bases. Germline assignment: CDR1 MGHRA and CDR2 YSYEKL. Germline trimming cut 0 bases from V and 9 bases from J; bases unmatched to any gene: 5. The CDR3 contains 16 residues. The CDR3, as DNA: TGCGCCAGCAGCCAAGATGGGACTAGCGGGACAGGTGAGCAGTTCTTC. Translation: CASSQDGTSGTGEQFF.

CDR3 coding DNA: TGTGCCAGCAGCATAGGAGATTGGACTAGCGGGAGGGATGAGCAGTTCTTC. Its translation is CASSIGDWTSGRDEQFF. V gene TRBV3-1 combines with J gene TRBJ2-1, with 15 nucleotides matching TRBD2. Germline V gives CDR1 LGHDT, CDR2 YNNKEL (reference sequence). The ends lost 5 bases at V and 8 bases at J; junction bases unmatched: 10. This CDR3 contains 17 residues.

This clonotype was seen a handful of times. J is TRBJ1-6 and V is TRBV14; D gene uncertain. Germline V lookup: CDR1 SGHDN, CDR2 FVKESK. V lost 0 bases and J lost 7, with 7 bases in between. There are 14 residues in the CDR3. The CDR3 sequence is CASSQDWPNSPLHF. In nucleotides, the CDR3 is TGTGCCAGCAGCCAAGACTGGCCAAATTCACCCCTCCACTTT.

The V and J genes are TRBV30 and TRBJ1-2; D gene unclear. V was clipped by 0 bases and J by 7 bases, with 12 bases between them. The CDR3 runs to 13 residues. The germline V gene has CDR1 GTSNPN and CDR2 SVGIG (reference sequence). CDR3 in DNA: TGTGCCTGGAGTGTGCTAGGTGGTTCTGGCTACACCTTC. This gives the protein CAWSVLGGSGYTF. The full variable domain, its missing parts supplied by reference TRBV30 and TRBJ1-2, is SQTIHQWPATLVQPVGSPLSLECTVEGTSNPNLYWYRQAAGRGLQLLFYSVGIGQISSEVPQNLSASRPQDRQFILSSKKLLLSDSGFYLCAWSVLGGSGYTFGSGTRLTVV.

This CDR3 is CSASSDLISYEQYF. CDR3 DNA sequence: TGCAGTGCTAGTTCGGACCTGATTTCCTACGAGCAGTACTTC. The chain combines TRBV20-1 with TRBJ2-7; no clear D. From germline, CDR1 is DFQATT and CDR2 SNEGSKA (reference sequence). This CDR3 is 14 amino acids long. Deletions cut 3 bases from V and 1 base from J, with 13 bases between.

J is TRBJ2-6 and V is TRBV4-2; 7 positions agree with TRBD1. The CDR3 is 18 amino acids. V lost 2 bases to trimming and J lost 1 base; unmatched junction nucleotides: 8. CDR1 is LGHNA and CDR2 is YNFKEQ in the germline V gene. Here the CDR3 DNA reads TGTGCCAGCAGCCAACTTTCAGGGGGTTGGTCTGGGGCCAACGTCCTGACTTTC. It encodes CASSQLSGGWSGANVLTF.

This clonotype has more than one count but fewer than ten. CDR3 loop: CASSSSGTSGIGEQFF. The CDR3 DNA reads as TGTGCCAGCAGCTCTTCCGGGACTAGCGGGATTGGTGAGCAGTTCTTC. V usage is TRBV9 and J usage is TRBJ2-1, with TRBD2 identical over 13 bases. From germline, CDR1 is SGDLS and CDR2 YYNGEE. The CDR3 consists of 16 residues. Unmatched junction bases numbered 10, after V lost 4 bases and J lost 9 bases.